This T cell receptor beta chain was identified in a study of CD8+ T cells in alopecia areata. Study outcomes and limitations: Scalp samples also yield sequences of resident alphabeta T cells from normal skin. Between patients, shared TCR sequences were less clear than in mice. This was possibly due in part to HLA diversity in the patient population. Higher clonality and more expanded CD8+ clones appeared in lesional than normal scalp.

Following RNA extraction, reverse transcription yielded cDNA that acted as the sequencing template. Only in-frame clones appear in the TCRdb table, and some are missing; sequencing was by immunoSEQ multiplex PCR. The data contain 90,000 to 130,000 clones, almost 60% of them singletons. Sorting separated CD4+ and CD8+ T cells out of PBMCs. Germline assignment: CDR1 MDHEN and CDR2 SYDVKM. Trimming removed 7 bases from V and 6 bases from J, with 21 bases in between. The CDR3 sequence is 15 residues long. This clone was picked up one time. Its specificity is unknown. The TCR was taken from a human donor in good health. Specimen: CD8+ T cells sorted from blood. The chain links TRBV28 to TRBJ1-2, with D possibly being TRBD1 (5 bases). The DNA for the CDR3 is TGTGCCAGCACCTTATCGATGGGGTGGGGCGATGGCTACACCTTC. Its translation is CASTLSMGWGDGYTF.